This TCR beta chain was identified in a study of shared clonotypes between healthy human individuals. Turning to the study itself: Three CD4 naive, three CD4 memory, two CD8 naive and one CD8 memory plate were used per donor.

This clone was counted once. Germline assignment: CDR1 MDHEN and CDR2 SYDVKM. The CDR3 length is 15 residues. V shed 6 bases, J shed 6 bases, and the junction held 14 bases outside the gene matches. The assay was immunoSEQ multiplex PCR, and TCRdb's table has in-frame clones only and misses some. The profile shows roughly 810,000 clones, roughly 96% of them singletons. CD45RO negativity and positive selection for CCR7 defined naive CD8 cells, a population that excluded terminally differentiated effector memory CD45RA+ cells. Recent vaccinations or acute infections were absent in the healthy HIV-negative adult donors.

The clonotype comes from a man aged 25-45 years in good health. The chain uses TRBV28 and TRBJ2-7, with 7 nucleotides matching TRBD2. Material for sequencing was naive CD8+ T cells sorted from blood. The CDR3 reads CASSPIAGGAFEQYF. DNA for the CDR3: TGTGCCAGCAGCCCTATAGCGGGTGGGGCGTTCGAGCAGTACTTC.